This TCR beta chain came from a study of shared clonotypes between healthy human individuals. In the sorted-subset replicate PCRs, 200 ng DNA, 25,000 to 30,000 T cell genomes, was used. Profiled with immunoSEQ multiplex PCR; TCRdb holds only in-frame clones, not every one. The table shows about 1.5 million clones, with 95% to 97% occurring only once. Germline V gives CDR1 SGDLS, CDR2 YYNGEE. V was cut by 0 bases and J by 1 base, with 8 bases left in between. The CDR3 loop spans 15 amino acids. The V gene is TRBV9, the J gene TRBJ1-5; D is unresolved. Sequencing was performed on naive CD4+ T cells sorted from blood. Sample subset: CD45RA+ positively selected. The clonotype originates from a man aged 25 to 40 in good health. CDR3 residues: CASSVGSGSNQPQHF. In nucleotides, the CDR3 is TGTGCCAGCAGCGTAGGCAGTGGGAGCAATCAGCCCCAGCATTTT.